The 7 T cell receptor beta chains below were found in one sample sequenced in a study of OX40 agonist ivuxolimab in advanced cancers. Sequencing was performed with immunoSEQ multiplex PCR; in TCRdb, only in-frame clones are kept and a portion is missing. This table holds some 64,000 clones, about 92% found once. This specimen consisted of CD4+ or CD8+ T cells sorted from blood, obtained in a trial of the OX40 agonist ivuxolimab. The receptors shown here come from an adult with an advanced solid tumor such as melanoma, head and neck, liver or kidney cancer.

J is TRBJ2-7 and V is TRBV4-3; D possibly corresponds to TRBD1 (6 bases). The length of the CDR3 is 17 residues. V lost 1 base and J lost 3, with 19 bases in between. Germline CDR1 is LGHNA and CDR2 is YSLEER. Here the CDR3 reads CASSQVGHMDRLYEQYF. CDR3 DNA: TGCGCCAGCAGCCAAGTAGGTCACATGGACAGACTCTACGAGCAGTACTTC.

In its sample, this clone was seen once. The chain couples TRBV6-1 to TRBJ2-1; D not resolved. Germline values: CDR1 MNHNS, CDR2 SASEGT. The CDR3 is 13 residues long. V lost 7 bases and J lost 12, with 19 bases in between. CDR3 sequence (DNA): TGTGCCAGCAAAGGCCCACTGGATGCCCGGCAGTTCTTC. Its translation is CASKGPLDARQFF.

Only one count was recorded for this clone. The rearrangement uses TRBV7-6 and TRBJ2-7; TRBD1 agrees at 7 bases. Looked up from germline, CDR1 is SGHVS and CDR2 is FNYEAQ. The CDR3 is 15 residues long. V shed 1 base and J 6 bases; nucleotides not matched to a gene: 9. CDR3 DNA: TGTGCCAGCAGCTTAGAGGCCGGGACAGCCACCGAGCAGTACGTC. Translation gives CASSLEAGTATEQYV.

In its sample, this clone was seen once. The gene calls are TRBV9 and TRBJ1-5; no reliable D call. V shed 4 bases and J shed 0 bases, with 11 bases lying between them. This CDR3 contains 15 residues. The germline CDR1 and CDR2 sequences are SGDLS and YYNGEE. DNA for the CDR3: TGTGCCAGCAGCCCTAGTGGGGTTAGCAATCAGCCCCAGCATTTT. This encodes CASSPSGVSNQPQHF.

The chain uses TRBV4-3 and TRBJ1-5; 7 bases align to TRBD1. V gave up 0 bases and J gave up 3 bases; unmatched junction bases: 2. Germline V CDR1 and CDR2: LGHNA, YSLEER. The length of the CDR3 is 15 residues. The CDR3 DNA is TGCGCCAGCAGCCAAGATGGGACAGTCAATCAGCCCCAGCATTTT. It yields the protein CASSQDGTVNQPQHF.

This sequence joins TRBV27 and TRBJ1-5; TRBD1 matches 12 bases. The CDR3 extends over 16 amino acids. The germline CDR1 and CDR2 sequences are MNHEY and SMNVEV (reference sequence). With 1 base clipped from V and 9 bases from J, the junction kept 7 bases outside the gene matches. CDR3 in amino acids: CASSLLGGTGGRPQHF. The CDR3 DNA follows: TGTGCCAGCAGTTTATTGGGCGGGACAGGGGGCCGGCCCCAGCATTTT.

V usage is TRBV9 and J usage is TRBJ1-3; D might be TRBD1 (5 bases). Per the germline V gene, CDR1 is SGDLS and CDR2 is YYNGEE. This CDR3 comprises 15 residues. Trimming left V 0 bases short and J 4 bases short, with 11 bases between. CDR3 in DNA: TGTGCCAGCAGCGTAGGGGTGGGACTCGGAAACACCATATATTTT. Protein product: CASSVGVGLGNTIYF.